The 18 T cell receptor beta chains listed next were all sequenced from one sample in a study of T cells in Graves' hyperthyroidism and ophthalmopathy. TCR beta CDR3 region amplification was performed from RNA transcripts. Carried out on the TCR CDR3, a first-round RT-PCR used the HTBI primer set. TCRdb passed the multiplex PCR reads through MiXCR, listing each CDR3 protein once. The sample carries 470,000 or so distinct CDR3 sequences, around 21% recorded once. Input material: blood. These receptors were obtained from a man younger than 35 with Graves' hyperthyroidism.

V is TRBV5-1 and J is TRBJ2-5; 7 bases align to TRBD1. The CDR3 runs to 15 residues. Germline V lookup: CDR1 SGHRS, CDR2 YFSETQ. The V and J ends lost 4 bases and 2 bases, in that order; junction bases with no gene match: 8. The CDR3 spells CASSQQGYAQETQYF. The CDR3 nucleotides read TGCGCCAGCAGCCAACAGGGGTACGCGCAAGAGACCCAGTACTTC.

This clonotype was seen only once. The V call is TRBV20-1, the J call TRBJ2-7; TRBD1 might be the D (7 bases). Germline-derived CDR1 and CDR2 are DFQATT and SNEGSKA (reference sequence). There are 15 residues in the CDR3. V gave up 3 bases and J gave up 3 bases, with 18 bases separating them. The CDR3 reads CSASWAGGGNYEQYF. The CDR3 DNA follows: TGCAGTGCTAGCTGGGCAGGGGGAGGTAACTACGAGCAGTACTTC.

This clonotype was counted many times. CDR3 amino acids: CASSVLLGDTQYF. CDR3 nucleotides: TGTGCCAGCAGTGTCCTATTAGGGGATACGCAGTATTTT. The V gene is TRBV12-3 or TRBV12-4, the J gene TRBJ2-3; D is uncertain. V lost 5 bases and J 6 bases, leaving 12 bases between the germline ends. The CDR3 is 13 amino acids.

The chain couples TRBV6-2 or TRBV6-3 to TRBJ2-7; TRBD1 is a possible D gene (6 bases). CDR3 length equals 13 residues. Trimming shortened V by 7 bases and J by 6 bases, and 16 bases separated the two germline ends. CDR1 and CDR2 from the germline V gene are MNHEY and SVGEGT. The CDR3 spells CASNLETGLEQYF. The CDR3, as DNA: TGTGCCAGCAACCTAGAGACAGGCCTCGAGCAGTACTTC.

The table lists this clonotype with many counts. This sequence joins TRBV28 and TRBJ1-1; TRBD1 might be the D (5 bases). Germline-derived CDR1 and CDR2 are MDHEN and SYDVKM. This CDR3 is built from 16 residues. The V end lost 5 bases, the J end lost 0 bases, and 16 bases lay between the germline ends. In nucleotides, the CDR3 is TGTGCCAGCAGTACCTACTGGGGGGGAATGAACACTGAAGCTTTCTTT. This sequence encodes CASSTYWGGMNTEAFF.

The chain is built from TRBV19 and TRBJ2-5; TRBD2 matches at 7 bases. The V gene's germline CDR1 is LNHDA and CDR2 SQIVND (reference sequence). The CDR3 consists of 15 residues. V trimming: 3 bases; J trimming: 2 bases; junction bases outside the gene matches: 6. The CDR3 here is CASSISREPQETQYF. The CDR3 DNA follows: TGTGCCAGTAGTATCTCGCGGGAGCCTCAAGAGACCCAGTACTTC.

The chain has TRBV7-8 and TRBJ1-2; D is possibly TRBD1 (5 bases). The CDR3 totals 12 residues. The V gene's germline CDR1 is SGHVS and CDR2 FQNEAQ. The V and J ends lost 4 bases and 11 bases respectively, with 14 bases between them. CDR3 sequence (DNA): TGTGCCAGCAGCTCAGTCGGGGCTGGTTACACCTTC. Protein: CASSSVGAGYTF.

In this sample, this clonotype turned up many times. The chain carries TRBV12-3 or TRBV12-4 and TRBJ1-5; D uncertain. The CDR3 totals 13 residues. Trimming stripped 3 bases from V and 7 bases from J, with 10 bases between. CDR3 sequence (DNA): TGTGCCAGCAGTTTTGTAGGTAGACAGCCCCAGCATTTT. Protein sequence: CASSFVGRQPQHF.

This clonotype was observed at least ten times. The genes are TRBV10-2 and TRBJ2-6; D remains unclear. Trimming took 8 bases from V and 4 from J, leaving 9 bases between them. Germline CDR1 reads WSHSY; CDR2 reads SAAADI. The length of the CDR3 is 13 residues. This chain's CDR3 is CASLSSGANVLTF. The CDR3 region has the DNA TGCGCCAGCCTGAGCTCGGGGGCCAACGTCCTGACTTTC.

This sequence joins TRBV30 and TRBJ1-2, with 7 bases aligning to TRBD1. The germline V gene has CDR1 GTSNPN and CDR2 SVGIG (reference sequence). V gave up 0 bases and J gave up 12 bases; unmatched junction bases: 10. The CDR3 extends over 13 amino acids. CDR3 sequence: CAWSVLSVGGHTF. The CDR3 DNA follows: TGTGCCTGGAGTGTACTTTCGGTAGGGGGCCACACCTTC.

In this sample, this clonotype turned up many times. The V call is TRBV30, the J call TRBJ1-1; maybe TRBD1 (5 bases). From germline, CDR1 is GTSNPN and CDR2 SVGIG (reference sequence). This CDR3 is built from 15 residues. V was pared by 0 bases and J by 7 bases, with 18 bases between. CDR3 coding DNA: TGTGCCTGGAGTGTACTAGCCTCTAGGCAGGGTGAAGCTTTCTTT. Protein: CAWSVLASRQGEAFF.

This rearrangement joins TRBV20-1 to TRBJ2-5; 12 bases align to TRBD2. Trimming removed 2 bases from V and 2 bases from J; junction bases left unmatched: 15. This CDR3 has 19 residues. Germline values: CDR1 DFQATT, CDR2 SNEGSKA (reference sequence). CDR3 region: CSARPVPRTSGDKQETQYF. The CDR3 DNA reads TGCAGTGCTAGACCCGTCCCTCGGACTAGCGGGGACAAACAAGAGACCCAGTACTTC.

This clonotype was counted ten times or more. The V gene is TRBV24-1, the J gene TRBJ1-5; D not resolved. Per the germline V gene, CDR1 is KGHDR and CDR2 is SFDVKD. Trimming took off 7 bases at V and 8 bases at J, with 11 bases between the two ends. The CDR3 runs to 12 residues. This CDR3 reads CATRVAGEPQHF. The CDR3, as DNA: TGTGCCACCAGGGTTGCAGGTGAGCCCCAGCATTTT.

The chain uses TRBV28 and TRBJ1-6; 8 bases are a match to TRBD1. The CDR3 has 18 amino acids. Trimming cost V 0 bases and J 0 bases; bases outside gene matches: 4. CDR1 MDHEN and CDR2 SYDVKM come from the germline V gene. CDR3 residues: CASSLWRQGPSYNSPLHF. CDR3 in DNA: TGTGCCAGCAGTTTATGGCGACAGGGGCCCTCCTATAATTCACCCCTCCACTTT.

V and J are TRBV5-1 and TRBJ2-5; D gene ambiguous. The CDR3 is 12 residues long. Germline CDR1 SGHRS, CDR2 YFSETQ. The CDR3 coding sequence is TGCGGCATCAGCTTGGCCATGGAGACCCAGTACTTC. This encodes CGISLAMETQYF.

There are many counts of this clonotype. This sequence joins TRBV28 and TRBJ1-2; D may be TRBD1 (5 bases). This CDR3 has 17 residues. Germline CDR1 MDHEN, CDR2 SYDVKM. Trimming cost V 5 bases and J 1 base, with 20 bases left between them. The CDR3 bases are TGTGCCAGCAGTCGTCCCGGGACCGCGGGGCTTAACTATGGCTACACCTTC. Translating it yields CASSRPGTAGLNYGYTF.

This clonotype was counted at least ten times. This rearrangement joins TRBV12-3 or TRBV12-4 to TRBJ2-7, with D possibly TRBD2 on 5 matching bases. V dropped 5 bases and J dropped 2 bases, with 10 bases sitting between them. This CDR3 comprises 13 residues. CDR3 protein: CASSPPRAYEQYF. The CDR3 nucleotides read TGTGCCAGCAGTCCCCCGAGGGCCTACGAGCAGTACTTC.

This clonotype was seen ten or more times. This sequence joins TRBV28 and TRBJ1-2; D remains ambiguous. Germline-derived CDR1 and CDR2 are MDHEN and SYDVKM. Trimming pared 7 bases from V and 8 bases from J, leaving 11 bases between. This CDR3 is 11 amino acids long. In DNA form, the CDR3 reads TGTGCCAGCACCTCGGGGTACGGCTACACCTTC. It encodes CASTSGYGYTF.